The sequence of this T cell receptor beta chain was determined in a study of T cells in Graves' hyperthyroidism and ophthalmopathy. The study, taken as a whole, reports: Most thyroid clonotypes expanded above 0.001 appeared in blood too.

RNA transcripts yielded amplified TCR beta CDR3 regions. Primed by the HTBI set, a first-round RT-PCR was run on the TCR CDR3. TCRdb fed the multiplex PCR reads into MiXCR, producing one record per CDR3 protein. The repertoire holds roughly 380,000 distinct CDR3 sequences, about 15% seen once, with 9.5% to 12% in the top ten. The germline gives CDR1 ENHRY, CDR2 SYGVKD. Trimming removed 7 bases from V and 3 bases from J, with 12 bases in between. The CDR3 totals 13 residues. This clonotype has more than one count but fewer than ten. Its antigen is not identified. Across 18 months, stable Graves' hyperthyroidism was marked by no progression to ophthalmopathy. Investigators excluded patients with uncontrolled infection, other autoimmune disease, pregnancy or lactation.

The sequence derives from a woman aged 60-70 years with Graves' hyperthyroidism. Material for sequencing was blood. V gene TRBV10-3 combines with J gene TRBJ1-1; D call uncertain. CDR3 loop: CAIIPDGYTEAFF. CDR3 coding DNA: TGTGCCATCATTCCGGACGGGTACACTGAAGCTTTCTTT.